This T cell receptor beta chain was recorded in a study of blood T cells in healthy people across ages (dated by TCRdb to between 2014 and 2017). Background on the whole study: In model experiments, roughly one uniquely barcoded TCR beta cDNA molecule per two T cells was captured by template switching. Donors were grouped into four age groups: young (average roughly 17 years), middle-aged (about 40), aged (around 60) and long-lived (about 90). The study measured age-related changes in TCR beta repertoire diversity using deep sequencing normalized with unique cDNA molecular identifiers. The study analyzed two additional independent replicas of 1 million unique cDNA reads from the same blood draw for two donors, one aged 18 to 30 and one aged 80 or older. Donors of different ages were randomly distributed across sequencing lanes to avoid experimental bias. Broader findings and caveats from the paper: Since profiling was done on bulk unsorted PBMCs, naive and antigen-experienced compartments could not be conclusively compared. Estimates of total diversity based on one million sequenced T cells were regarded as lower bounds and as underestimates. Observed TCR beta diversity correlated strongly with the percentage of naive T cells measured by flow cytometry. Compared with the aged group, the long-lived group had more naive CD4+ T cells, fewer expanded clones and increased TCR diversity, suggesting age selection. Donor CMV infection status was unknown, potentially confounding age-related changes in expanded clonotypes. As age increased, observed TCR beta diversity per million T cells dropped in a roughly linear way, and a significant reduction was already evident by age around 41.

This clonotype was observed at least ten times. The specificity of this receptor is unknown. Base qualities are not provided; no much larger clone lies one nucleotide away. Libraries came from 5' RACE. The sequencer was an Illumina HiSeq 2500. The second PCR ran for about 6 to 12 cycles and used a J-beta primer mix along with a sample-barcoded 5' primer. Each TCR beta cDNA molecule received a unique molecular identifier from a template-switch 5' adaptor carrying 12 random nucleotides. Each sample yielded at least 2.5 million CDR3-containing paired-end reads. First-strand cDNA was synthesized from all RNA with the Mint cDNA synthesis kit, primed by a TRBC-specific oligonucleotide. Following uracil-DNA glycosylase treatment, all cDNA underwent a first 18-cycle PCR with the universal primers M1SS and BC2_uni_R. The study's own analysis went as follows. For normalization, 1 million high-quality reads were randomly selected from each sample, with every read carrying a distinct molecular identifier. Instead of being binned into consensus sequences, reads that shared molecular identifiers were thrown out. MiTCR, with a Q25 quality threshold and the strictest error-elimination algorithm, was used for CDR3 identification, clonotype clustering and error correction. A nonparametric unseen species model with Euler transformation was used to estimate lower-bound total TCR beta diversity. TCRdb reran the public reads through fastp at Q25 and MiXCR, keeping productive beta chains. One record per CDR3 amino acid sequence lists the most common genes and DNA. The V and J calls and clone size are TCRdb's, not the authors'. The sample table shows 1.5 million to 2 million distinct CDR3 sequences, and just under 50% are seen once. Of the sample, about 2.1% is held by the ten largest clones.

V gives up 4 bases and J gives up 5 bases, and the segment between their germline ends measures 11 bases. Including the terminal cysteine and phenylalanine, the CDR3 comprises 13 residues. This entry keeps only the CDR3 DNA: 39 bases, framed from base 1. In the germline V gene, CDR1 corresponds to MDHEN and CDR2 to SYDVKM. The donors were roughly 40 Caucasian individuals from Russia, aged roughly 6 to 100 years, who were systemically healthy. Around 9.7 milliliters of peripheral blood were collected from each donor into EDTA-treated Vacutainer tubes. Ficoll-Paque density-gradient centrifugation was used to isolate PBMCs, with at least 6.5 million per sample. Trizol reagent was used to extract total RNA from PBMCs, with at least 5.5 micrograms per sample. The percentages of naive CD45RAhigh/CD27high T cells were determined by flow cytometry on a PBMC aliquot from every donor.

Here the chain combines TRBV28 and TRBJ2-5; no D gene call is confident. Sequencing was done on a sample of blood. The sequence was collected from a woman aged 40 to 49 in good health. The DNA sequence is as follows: TGTGCCAGCAGTTCCAAGGGTCCGGAGACCCAGTACTTC. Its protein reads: CASSSKGPETQYF. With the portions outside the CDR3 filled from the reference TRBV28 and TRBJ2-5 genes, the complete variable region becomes DVKVTQSSRYLVKRTGEKVFLECVQDMDHENMFWYRQDPGLGLRLIYFSYDVKMKEKGDIPEGYSVSREKKERFSLILESASTNQTSMYLCASSSKGPETQYFGPGTRLLVL.